This T cell receptor (beta chain) comes out of a study of T cell repertoires in cytomegalovirus infection. TCRdb used MiXCR to reprocess the reads, holding one entry per CDR3 protein. The sample records 600,000 to 800,000 distinct CDR3 sequences, 20% to 30% being singletons. CDR1 and CDR2 from the germline V gene are SGHAT and FQNNGV. Trimming cost V 2 bases and J 2 bases; bases outside gene matches: 14. The CDR3 has 19 residues. The TCR was taken from a human donor in good health (CMV status not recorded). Some clones in this sample may be carry-over from other donors' samples. The rearrangement joins TRBV11-2 to TRBJ2-1, with 8 bases identical to TRBD2. The sequenced sample consisted of CD8+ T cells from PBMCs. As DNA, the CDR3 is TGTGCCAGCAGCTTACGGGGGGGGGCCACAATAGCCGCCTACAATGAGCAGTTCTTC. Translating gives CASSLRGGATIAAYNEQFF.